These 12 T cell receptor beta chains came from one sample sequenced in a study of T-cell reconstitution after alpha-beta-depleted transplantation in children (dated by TCRdb to about 2016). Libraries were made using PCR. TCRdb shows the sequencer as Illumina HiSeq 2500. TCR libraries were prepared with molecular barcoding, using unique molecular identifiers to normalize TCRbeta repertoire quantification. TCRdb itself trimmed the public reads at Q25 with fastp, ran MiXCR and retained productive beta chains. Every entry covers one CDR3 protein and lists the most common genes and DNA from its rows. Within this sample are 500,000 to 750,000 distinct CDR3 sequences, with over 20% of them counted one time only. Clones ranked in the top ten supply under 45% of the sample. The treatment or condition label on this specimen signifies: allogeneic hematopoietic cell transplantation with graft depleted of TCRalphabeta T cells and CD19 B cells.

The material was PBMCs, obtained before TCRalphabeta/CD19-depleted stem cell transplant. The receptors here all came from a boy under two years old with Wiskott-Aldrich syndrome, due to receive a stem cell transplant.

V and J are TRBV5-1 and TRBJ2-5; D perhaps matches TRBD2 (5 bases). V lost 1 base to trimming and J lost 1 base, with 14 bases between them. Germline V CDR1 and CDR2: SGHRS, YFSETQ. The CDR3 consists of 16 residues. Here the CDR3 DNA reads TGCGCCAGCAGCTTGAGGGTAGAGGGCCTCCAAGAGACCCAGTACTTC. Its translation is CASSLRVEGLQETQYF.

The chain employs TRBV20-1 and TRBJ2-3; TRBD2 matches 7 bases. The CDR3 covers 14 residues. The germline CDR1 and CDR2 sequences are DFQATT and SNEGSKA (reference sequence). V shed 3 bases and J 11 bases; nucleotides not matched to a gene: 14. The DNA for the CDR3 is TGCAGTGCTAGCTCAGCGGGGAAAAGGATACAGCAGTATTTT. This encodes CSASSAGKRIQQYF.

This clonotype was seen at least ten times. The chain recombines TRBV2 with TRBJ2-7; D unclear. The CDR3 contains 10 residues. Germline V gene lookup returns CDR1 SNHLY and CDR2 FYNNEI. Deletions cut 6 bases from V and 4 bases from J, with 4 bases between. CDR3 sequence: CASSRYEQYF. CDR3 DNA sequence: TGTGCCAGCAGCAGGTACGAGCAGTACTTC. Full variable domain (outside the CDR3, taken from reference TRBV2 and TRBJ2-7): EPEVTQTPSHQVTQMGQEVILRCVPISNHLYFYWYRQILGQKVEFLVSFYNNEISEKSEIFDDQFSVERPDGSNFTLKIRSTKLEDSAMYFCASSRYEQYFGPGTRLTVT.

The chain recombines TRBV5-1 with TRBJ2-5, with unresolved D. The CDR3 has 14 amino acids. The germline V gene has CDR1 SGHRS and CDR2 YFSETQ. The V and J ends lost 0 bases and 5 bases respectively, with 11 bases between them. The CDR3 loop is CASSLALMHETQYF. CDR3 nucleotides: TGCGCCAGCAGCTTGGCCCTCATGCATGAGACCCAGTACTTC.

This clonotype was counted between two and nine times. The V gene is TRBV20-1, the J gene TRBJ2-4; D might be TRBD1 or TRBD2, each matching 6 bases. The V gene lost 2 bases and the J gene lost 9 bases, with 14 bases spanning the gap. Germline V gives CDR1 DFQATT, CDR2 SNEGSKA (reference sequence). The CDR3 totals 13 residues. CDR3 DNA sequence: TGCAGTGCTAGAAGGCTAGGGGGAGGCATTCAGTACTTC. This codes for CSARRLGGGIQYF.

The chain joins TRBV4-2 to TRBJ2-2, with D perhaps matching TRBD1 or TRBD2 (6 bases each). The germline CDR1 and CDR2 sequences are LGHNA and YNFKEQ. With 1 base removed from V and 1 base from J, the gap between germline ends came to 10 bases. This CDR3 is built from 16 residues. The CDR3 here is CASSQGRGGNTGELFF. The CDR3 coding sequence is TGTGCCAGCAGCCAAGGCAGGGGAGGGAACACCGGGGAGCTGTTTTTT.

The chain links TRBV5-1 to TRBJ2-6, with 8 bases lining up with TRBD1. Germline values: CDR1 SGHRS, CDR2 YFSETQ. Trimming removed 6 bases from V and 2 bases from J; junction bases left unmatched: 1. The CDR3 totals 14 residues. This chain's CDR3 is CASTQGAGANVLTF. In DNA, the CDR3 is TGCGCCAGCACACAGGGGGCTGGGGCCAACGTCCTGACTTTC.

The chain recombines TRBV20-1 with TRBJ2-7; 9 bases map to TRBD2. The V gene end was trimmed by 0 bases and the J gene end by 2 bases; junction bases not matched to a gene: 5. The CDR3 extends over 15 amino acids. The germline gives CDR1 DFQATT, CDR2 SNEGSKA (reference sequence). CDR3 in DNA: TGCAGTGCTAGAGATCCACTAGCGGGTACCTACGAGCAGTACTTC. Translated, it gives CSARDPLAGTYEQYF.

This rearrangement joins TRBV19 to TRBJ1-5; 7 bases line up with TRBD1. The CDR3 covers 14 residues. Germline lookup yields CDR1 LNHDA and CDR2 SQIVND (reference sequence). The trim removed 7 bases at V and 4 bases at J, leaving 7 bases unmatched. CDR3 amino acids: CASTTGQWNQPQHF. CDR3 sequence (DNA): TGTGCCAGTACGACAGGGCAGTGGAATCAGCCCCAGCATTTT.

This clonotype came up a few times. V and J are TRBV20-1 and TRBJ2-7; 11 positions match TRBD2. The CDR3 runs to 14 residues. Germline CDR1 is DFQATT and CDR2 is SNEGSKA (reference sequence). J lost 0 bases, V lost 3 bases, and 1 base had no gene match. In DNA form, the CDR3 reads TGCAGTGCTAGTAGCGGGAGGGCCTCCTACGAGCAGTACTTC. Its protein is CSASSGRASYEQYF.

This clonotype was counted only a few times. V usage is TRBV4-1 and J usage is TRBJ1-4; D may be TRBD1 (6 bases). The CDR3 has 13 amino acids. The germline gives CDR1 MGHRA, CDR2 YSYEKL. V was cut by 6 bases and J by 5 bases, with 10 bases left in between. The CDR3 protein is CASSRTVNEKLFF. CDR3 DNA sequence: TGCGCCAGCAGTCGGACAGTAAATGAAAAACTGTTTTTT.

This rearrangement joins TRBV29-1 to TRBJ2-7; D not certain. This CDR3 region has 12 residues. Germline V CDR1 and CDR2: SQVTM, ANQGSEA. V lost 5 bases and J 0 bases, leaving 8 bases between the germline ends. The CDR3 nucleotides are TGCAGCGTTTCCCGGAACTCCTACGAGCAGTACTTC. Translating it yields CSVSRNSYEQYF.